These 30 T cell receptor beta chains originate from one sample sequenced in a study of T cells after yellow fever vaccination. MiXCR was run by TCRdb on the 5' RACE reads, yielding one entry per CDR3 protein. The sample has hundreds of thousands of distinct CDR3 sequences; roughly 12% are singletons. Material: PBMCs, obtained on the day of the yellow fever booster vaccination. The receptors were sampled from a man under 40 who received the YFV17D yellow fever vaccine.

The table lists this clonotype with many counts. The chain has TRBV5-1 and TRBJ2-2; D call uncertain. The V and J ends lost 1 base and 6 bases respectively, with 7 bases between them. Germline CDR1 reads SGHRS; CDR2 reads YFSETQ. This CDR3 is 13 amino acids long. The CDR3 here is CASSLSDSGELFF. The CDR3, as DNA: TGCGCCAGCAGCTTGTCAGATTCCGGGGAGCTGTTTTTT.

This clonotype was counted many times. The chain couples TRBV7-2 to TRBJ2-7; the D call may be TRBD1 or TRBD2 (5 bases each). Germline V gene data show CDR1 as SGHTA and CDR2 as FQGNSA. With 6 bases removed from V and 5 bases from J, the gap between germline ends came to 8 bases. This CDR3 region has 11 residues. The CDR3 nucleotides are TGTGCCAGCAGTTTGGGGGACGAGCAGTACTTC. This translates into CASSLGDEQYF.

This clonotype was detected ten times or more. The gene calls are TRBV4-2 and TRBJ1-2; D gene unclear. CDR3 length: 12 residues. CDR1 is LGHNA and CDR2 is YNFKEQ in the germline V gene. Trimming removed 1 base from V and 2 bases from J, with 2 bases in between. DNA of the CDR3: TGTGCCAGCAGCCAAGGAAACTATGGCTACACCTTC. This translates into CASSQGNYGYTF.

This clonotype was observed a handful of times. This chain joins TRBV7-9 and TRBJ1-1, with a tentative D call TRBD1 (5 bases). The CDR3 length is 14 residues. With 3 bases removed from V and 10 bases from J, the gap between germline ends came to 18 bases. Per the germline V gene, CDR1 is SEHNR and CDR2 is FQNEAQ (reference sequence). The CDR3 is CASSFSPVEGRAFF. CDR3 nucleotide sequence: TGTGCCAGCAGCTTTTCTCCGGTTGAGGGGAGAGCTTTCTTT.

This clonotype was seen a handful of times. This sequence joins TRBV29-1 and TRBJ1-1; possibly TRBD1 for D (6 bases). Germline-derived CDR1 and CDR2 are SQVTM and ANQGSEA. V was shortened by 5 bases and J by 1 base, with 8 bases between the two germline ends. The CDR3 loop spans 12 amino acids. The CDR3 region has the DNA TGCAGCGTTTTACAGGGGAACACTGAAGCTTTCTTT. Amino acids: CSVLQGNTEAFF.

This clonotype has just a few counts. The CDR3 protein is CASNDRGGNQPQHF. In DNA form, the CDR3 reads TGTGCCAGCAACGACAGGGGCGGCAATCAGCCCCAGCATTTT. The V call is TRBV6-2 or TRBV6-3, the J call TRBJ1-5; TRBD1 matches at 8 bases. This CDR3 is built from 14 residues. Germline assignment: CDR1 MNHEY and CDR2 SVGEGT. The junction had 4 bases not matched to a gene; V was cut back by 7 bases and J by 2 bases.

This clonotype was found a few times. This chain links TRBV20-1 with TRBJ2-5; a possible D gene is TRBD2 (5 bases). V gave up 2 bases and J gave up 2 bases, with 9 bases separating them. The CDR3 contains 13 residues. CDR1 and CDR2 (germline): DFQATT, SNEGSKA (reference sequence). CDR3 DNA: TGCAGTGCTAGAAGGGTAGCGCAAGAGACCCAGTACTTC. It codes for CSARRVAQETQYF.

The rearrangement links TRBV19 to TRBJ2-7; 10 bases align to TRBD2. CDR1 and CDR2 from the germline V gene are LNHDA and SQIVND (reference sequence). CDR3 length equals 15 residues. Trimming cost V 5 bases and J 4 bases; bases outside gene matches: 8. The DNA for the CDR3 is TGTGCCAGTAGTCTCAAGCGGGAGGGCCGATACGAGCAGTACTTC. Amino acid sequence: CASSLKREGRYEQYF.

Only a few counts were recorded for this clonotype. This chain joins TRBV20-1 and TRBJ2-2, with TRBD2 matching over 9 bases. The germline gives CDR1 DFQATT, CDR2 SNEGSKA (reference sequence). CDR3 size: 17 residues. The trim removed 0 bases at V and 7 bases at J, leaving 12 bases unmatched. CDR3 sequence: CSARDHGAGGLGGELFF. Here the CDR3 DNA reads TGCAGTGCTAGAGATCATGGGGCGGGAGGGCTCGGCGGGGAGCTGTTTTTT.

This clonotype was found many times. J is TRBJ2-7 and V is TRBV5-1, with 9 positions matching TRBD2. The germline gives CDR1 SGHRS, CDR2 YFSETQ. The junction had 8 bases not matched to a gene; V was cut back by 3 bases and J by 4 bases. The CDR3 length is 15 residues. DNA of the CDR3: TGCGCCAGCAGCTCTAATAGCGGGAGTACTTACGAGCAGTACTTC. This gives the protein CASSSNSGSTYEQYF.

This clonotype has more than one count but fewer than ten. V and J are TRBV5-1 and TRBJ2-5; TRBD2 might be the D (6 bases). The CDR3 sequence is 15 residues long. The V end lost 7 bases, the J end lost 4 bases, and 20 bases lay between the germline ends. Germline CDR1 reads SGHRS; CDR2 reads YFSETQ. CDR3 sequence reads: CASQAAGMGGETQYF. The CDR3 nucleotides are TGCGCCAGCCAGGCGGCCGGGATGGGGGGAGAGACCCAGTACTTC. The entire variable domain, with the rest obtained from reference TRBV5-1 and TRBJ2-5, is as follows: KAGVTQTPRYLIKTRGQQVTLSCSPISGHRSVSWYQQTPGQGLQFLFEYFSETQRNKGNFPGRFSGRQFSNSRSEMNVSTLELGDSALYLCASQAAGMGGETQYFGPGTRLLVL.

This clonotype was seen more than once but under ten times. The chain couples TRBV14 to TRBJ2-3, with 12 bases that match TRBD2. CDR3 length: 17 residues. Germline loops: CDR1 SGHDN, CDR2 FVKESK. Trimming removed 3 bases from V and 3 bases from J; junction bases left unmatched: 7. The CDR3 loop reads CASSQRTSGTRTDTQYF. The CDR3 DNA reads TGTGCCAGCAGCCAGAGGACTAGCGGGACTCGTACAGATACGCAGTATTTT.

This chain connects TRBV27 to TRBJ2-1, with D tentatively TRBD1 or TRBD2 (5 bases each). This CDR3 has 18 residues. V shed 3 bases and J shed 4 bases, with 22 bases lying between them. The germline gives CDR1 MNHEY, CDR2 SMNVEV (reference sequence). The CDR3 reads CASSFYHVGGVEYNEQFF. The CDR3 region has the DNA TGTGCCAGCAGTTTCTATCATGTTGGGGGAGTGGAATACAATGAGCAGTTCTTC.

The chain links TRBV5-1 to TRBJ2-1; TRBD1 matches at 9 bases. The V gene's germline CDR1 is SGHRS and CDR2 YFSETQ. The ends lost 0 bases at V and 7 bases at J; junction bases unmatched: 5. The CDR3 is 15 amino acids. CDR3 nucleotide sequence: TGCGCCAGCAGCTTGGATTGGGGACAGGGTAATGAGCAGTTCTTC. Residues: CASSLDWGQGNEQFF.

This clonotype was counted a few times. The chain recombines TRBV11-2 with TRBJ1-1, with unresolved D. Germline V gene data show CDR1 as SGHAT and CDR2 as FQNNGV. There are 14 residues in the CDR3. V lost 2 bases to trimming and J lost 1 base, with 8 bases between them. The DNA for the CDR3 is TGTGCCAGCAGCTTAAGCCTGGAGAACACTGAAGCTTTCTTT. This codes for CASSLSLENTEAFF.

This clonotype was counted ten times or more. DNA of the CDR3: TGCAGTGCGGGACAGCTTAACTATGGCTACACCTTC. Protein product: CSAGQLNYGYTF. This chain links TRBV20-1 with TRBJ1-2, with 7 nucleotides matching TRBD1. V was pared by 6 bases and J by 1 base, with 2 bases of the junction left unmatched. The CDR3 covers 12 residues. Germline CDR1 reads DFQATT; CDR2 reads SNEGSKA (reference sequence).

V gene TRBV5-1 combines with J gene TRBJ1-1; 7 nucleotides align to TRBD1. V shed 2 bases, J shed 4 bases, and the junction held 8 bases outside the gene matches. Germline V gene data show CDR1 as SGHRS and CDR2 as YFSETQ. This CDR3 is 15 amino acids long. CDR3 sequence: CASSFGSGGGTEAFF. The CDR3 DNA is TGCGCCAGCAGCTTCGGTTCAGGGGGAGGCACTGAAGCTTTCTTT.

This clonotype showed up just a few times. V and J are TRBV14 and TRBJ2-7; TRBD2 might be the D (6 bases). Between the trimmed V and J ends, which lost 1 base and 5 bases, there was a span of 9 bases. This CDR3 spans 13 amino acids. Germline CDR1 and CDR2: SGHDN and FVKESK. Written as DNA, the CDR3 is TGTGCCAGCAGCCAAGCGGGAGTACACGAGCAGTACTTC. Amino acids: CASSQAGVHEQYF.

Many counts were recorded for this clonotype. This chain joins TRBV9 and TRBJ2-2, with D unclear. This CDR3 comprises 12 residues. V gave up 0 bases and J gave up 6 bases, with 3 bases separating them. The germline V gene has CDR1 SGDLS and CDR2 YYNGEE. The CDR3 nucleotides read TGTGCCAGCAGCGTAGTTGCCGGGGAGCTGTTTTTT. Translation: CASSVVAGELFF.

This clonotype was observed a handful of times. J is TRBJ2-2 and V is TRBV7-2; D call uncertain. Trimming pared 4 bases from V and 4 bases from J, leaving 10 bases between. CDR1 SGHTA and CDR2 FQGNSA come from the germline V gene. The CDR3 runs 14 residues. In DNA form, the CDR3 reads TGTGCCAGCAGCTCTGGCCAGTTCACCGGGGAGCTGTTTTTT. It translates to CASSSGQFTGELFF.

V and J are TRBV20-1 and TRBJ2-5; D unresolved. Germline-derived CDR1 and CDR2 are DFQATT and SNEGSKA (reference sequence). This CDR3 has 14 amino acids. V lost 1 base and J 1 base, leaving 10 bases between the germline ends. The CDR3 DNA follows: TGCAGTGCTAGAGTCCGAGGAATCCAAGAGACCCAGTACTTC. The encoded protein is CSARVRGIQETQYF.

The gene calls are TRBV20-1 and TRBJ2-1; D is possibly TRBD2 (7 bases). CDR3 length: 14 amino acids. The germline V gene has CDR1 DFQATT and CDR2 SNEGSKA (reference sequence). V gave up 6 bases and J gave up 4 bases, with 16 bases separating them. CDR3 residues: CSAPGASGYNEQFF. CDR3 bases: TGCAGTGCCCCGGGGGCTAGCGGATACAATGAGCAGTTCTTC.

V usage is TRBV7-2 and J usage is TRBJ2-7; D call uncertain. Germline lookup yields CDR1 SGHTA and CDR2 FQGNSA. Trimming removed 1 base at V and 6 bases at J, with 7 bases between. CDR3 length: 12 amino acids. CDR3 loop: CASSLVQTEQYF. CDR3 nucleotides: TGTGCCAGCAGCTTAGTTCAGACCGAGCAGTACTTC. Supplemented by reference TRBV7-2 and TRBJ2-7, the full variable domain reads GAGVSQSPSNKVTEKGKDVELRCDPISGHTALYWYRQSLGQGLEFLIYFQGNSAPDKSGLPSDRFSAERTGGSVSTLTIQRTQQEDSAVYLCASSLVQTEQYFGPGTRLTVT.

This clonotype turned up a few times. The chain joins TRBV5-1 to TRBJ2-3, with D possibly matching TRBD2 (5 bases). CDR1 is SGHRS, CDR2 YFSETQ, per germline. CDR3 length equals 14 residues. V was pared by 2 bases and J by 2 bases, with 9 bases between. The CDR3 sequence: CASSLAENTDTQYF. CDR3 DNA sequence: TGCGCCAGCAGCTTAGCGGAAAACACAGATACGCAGTATTTT. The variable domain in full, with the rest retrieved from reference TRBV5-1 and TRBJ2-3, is KAGVTQTPRYLIKTRGQQVTLSCSPISGHRSVSWYQQTPGQGLQFLFEYFSETQRNKGNFPGRFSGRQFSNSRSEMNVSTLELGDSALYLCASSLAENTDTQYFGPGTRLTVL.

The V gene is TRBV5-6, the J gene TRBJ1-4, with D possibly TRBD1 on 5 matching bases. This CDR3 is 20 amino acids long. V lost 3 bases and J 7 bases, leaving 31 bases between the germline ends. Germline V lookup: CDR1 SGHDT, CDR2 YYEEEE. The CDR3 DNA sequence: TGTGCCAGCAGCTCGCTAGGCTGGAGGGGCTTGGAGGAGGTGGTTGAAAAACTGTTTTTT. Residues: CASSSLGWRGLEEVVEKLFF. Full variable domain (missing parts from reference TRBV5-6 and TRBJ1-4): DAGVTQSPTHLIKTRGQQVTLRCSPKSGHDTVSWYQQALGQGPQFIFQYYEEEERQRGNFPDRFSGHQFPNYSSELNVNALLLGDSALYLCASSSLGWRGLEEVVEKLFFGSGTQLSVL.

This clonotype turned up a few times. The CDR3 loop reads CASSGTGHSGELFF. The CDR3 coding sequence is TGTGCCAGCAGTGGGACAGGGCATTCCGGGGAGCTGTTTTTT. V usage is TRBV12-3 or TRBV12-4 and J usage is TRBJ2-2, with TRBD1 identical over 9 bases. V dropped 5 bases and J dropped 6; count of bases not matched to a gene: 4. The length of the CDR3 is 14 residues.

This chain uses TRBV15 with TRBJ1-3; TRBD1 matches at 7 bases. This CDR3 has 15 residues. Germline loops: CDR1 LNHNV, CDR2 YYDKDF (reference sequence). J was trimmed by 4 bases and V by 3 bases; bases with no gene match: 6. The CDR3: CATSSLRTGGNTIYF. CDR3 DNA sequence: TGTGCCACCAGCAGTCTTCGGACAGGAGGAAACACCATATATTTT. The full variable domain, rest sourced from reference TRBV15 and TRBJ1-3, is DAMVIQNPRYQVTQFGKPVTLSCSQTLNHNVMYWYQQKSSQAPKLLFHYYDKDFNNEADTPDNFQSRRPNTSFCFLDIRSPGLGDTAMYLCATSSLRTGGNTIYFGEGSWLTVV.

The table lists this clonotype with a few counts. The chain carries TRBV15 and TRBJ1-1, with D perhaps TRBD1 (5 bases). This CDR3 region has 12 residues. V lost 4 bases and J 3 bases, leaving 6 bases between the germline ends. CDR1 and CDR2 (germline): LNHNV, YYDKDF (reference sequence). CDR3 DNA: TGTGCCACCAGCAAGGGGTACACTGAAGCTTTCTTT. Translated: CATSKGYTEAFF.

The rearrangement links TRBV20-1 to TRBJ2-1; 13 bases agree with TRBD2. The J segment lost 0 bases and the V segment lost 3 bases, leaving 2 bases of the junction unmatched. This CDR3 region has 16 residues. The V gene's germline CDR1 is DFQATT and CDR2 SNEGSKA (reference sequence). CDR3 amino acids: CSASGLAGVSYNEQFF. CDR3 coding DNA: TGCAGTGCTAGCGGACTAGCGGGGGTCTCCTACAATGAGCAGTTCTTC.

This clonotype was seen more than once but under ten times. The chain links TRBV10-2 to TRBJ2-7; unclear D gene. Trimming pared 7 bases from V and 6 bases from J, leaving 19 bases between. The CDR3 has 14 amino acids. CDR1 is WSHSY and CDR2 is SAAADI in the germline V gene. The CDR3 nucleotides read TGCGCCAGCAACAGCGTGGCAGTAACGGGCGAGCAGTACTTC. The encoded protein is CASNSVAVTGEQYF.